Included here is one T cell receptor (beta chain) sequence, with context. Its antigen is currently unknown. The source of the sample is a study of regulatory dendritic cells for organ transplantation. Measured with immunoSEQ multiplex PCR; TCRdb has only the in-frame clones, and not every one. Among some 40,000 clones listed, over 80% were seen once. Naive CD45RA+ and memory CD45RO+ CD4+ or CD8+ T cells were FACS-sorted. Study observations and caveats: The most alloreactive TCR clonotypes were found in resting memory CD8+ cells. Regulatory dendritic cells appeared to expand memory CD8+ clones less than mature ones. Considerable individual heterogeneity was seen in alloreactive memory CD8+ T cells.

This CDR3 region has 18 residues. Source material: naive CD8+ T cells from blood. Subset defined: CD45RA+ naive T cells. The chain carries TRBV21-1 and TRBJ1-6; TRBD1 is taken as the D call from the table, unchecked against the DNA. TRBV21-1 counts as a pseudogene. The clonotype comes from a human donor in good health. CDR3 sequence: CASSKAPDRAWANSPLHF. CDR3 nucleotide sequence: TGTGCCAGCAGCAAAGCCCCGGACAGGGCGTGGGCGAATTCACCCCTCCACTTT.